A single sample gave rise to the 9 T cell receptor beta chains below, sequenced in a study of T cell responses to AZD1222 COVID-19 vaccine. Sequencing used immunoSEQ multiplex PCR; TCRdb keeps in-frame clones, though not all of them. The sample consists of 55,000 to 80,000 clones, roughly nine tenths of them appearing once. Sample: peripheral blood, taken 28 days after the second AZD1222 dose. Receptors were obtained from an adult who received the AZD1222 COVID-19 vaccine.

V is TRBV6-5 and J is TRBJ1-1, with 7 nucleotides matching TRBD1. Looked up from germline, CDR1 is MNHEY and CDR2 is SVGAGI. V was pared by 5 bases and J by 5 bases, with 2 bases of the junction left unmatched. The CDR3 runs 12 residues. For the CDR3, the DNA is TGTGCCAGCAGTAAACAGGGGACTGAAGCTTTCTTT. As protein: CASSKQGTEAFF.

The chain joins TRBV28 to TRBJ1-1; 7 bases align to TRBD1. Losses at the gene ends were 6 bases for V and 8 bases for J; bases not matched to a gene: 3. The CDR3 is 11 amino acids. The germline gives CDR1 MDHEN, CDR2 SYDVKM. In DNA, the CDR3 is TGTGCCAGCAGCTCGACAGGGGAAGCTTTCTTT. Its protein product is CASSSTGEAFF.

The chain recombines TRBV15 with TRBJ2-3; 8 bases match TRBD1. This CDR3 is built from 16 residues. V gave up 0 bases and J gave up 3 bases; unmatched junction bases: 5. CDR1 is LNHNV and CDR2 is YYDKDF in the germline V gene (reference sequence). CDR3 sequence reads: CATSRDGGQGTDTQYF. The CDR3 nucleotides read TGTGCCACCAGCAGAGATGGAGGACAGGGAACAGATACGCAGTATTTT.

The V gene is TRBV7-6, the J gene TRBJ1-6; D may be TRBD1 (5 bases). V lost 1 base, J lost 6 bases, and 10 bases lay in between. The germline gives CDR1 SGHVS, CDR2 FNYEAQ. The CDR3 extends over 15 amino acids. The CDR3 region is CASSLEGRINSPLHF. The CDR3 nucleotides are TGTGCCAGCAGCTTAGAGGGGAGGATTAATTCACCCCTCCACTTT.

The rearrangement links TRBV5-6 to TRBJ2-7; TRBD1 agrees at 9 bases. V shed 4 bases and J 6 bases; nucleotides not matched to a gene: 8. CDR3 size: 14 residues. Germline assignment: CDR1 SGHDT and CDR2 YYEEEE. CDR3 nucleotide sequence: TGTGCCAGCAGCCCCGGGACAGGGTCACGCGAGCAGTACTTC. Amino acid sequence: CASSPGTGSREQYF.

The CDR3 loop is CASSPGDRQETQYF. In DNA, the CDR3 is TGTGCCAGCAGCCCCGGGGACAGACAAGAGACCCAGTACTTC. The chain employs TRBV7-2 and TRBJ2-5, with 7 bases identical to TRBD1. CDR1 and CDR2 from the germline V gene are SGHTA and FQGNSA. The CDR3 loop spans 14 amino acids. The V and J ends lost 5 bases and 2 bases, in that order; junction bases with no gene match: 5.

The chain links TRBV4-1 to TRBJ2-7, with TRBD2 identical over 8 bases. Germline-derived CDR1 and CDR2 are MGHRA and YSYEKL. V was clipped by 1 base and J by 5 bases; unmatched bases: 10. CDR3 length: 16 amino acids. In DNA, the CDR3 is TGCGCCAGCAGCCAAGGCGTAGAAGCGGGAGTTCACGAGCAGTACTTC. Its translation is CASSQGVEAGVHEQYF.

The rearrangement links TRBV7-6 to TRBJ2-5; 9 bases align to TRBD1. Looked up from germline, CDR1 is SGHVS and CDR2 is FNYEAQ. The CDR3 is made up of 14 amino acids. The ends lost 5 bases at V and 9 bases at J; junction bases unmatched: 10. DNA of the CDR3: TGTGCCAGCAGCGCGGGGACAGGGACCTCGGCCCAGTACTTC. Protein product: CASSAGTGTSAQYF.

The J gene is TRBJ2-3, the V gene TRBV7-2; D uncertain. The CDR3 spans 12 residues. Germline V gene data show CDR1 as SGHTA and CDR2 as FQGNSA. Trimming took 1 base from V and 4 from J, leaving 3 bases between them. Here the CDR3 DNA reads TGTGCCAGCAGCTTAGGAGCAGATACGCAGTATTTT. Residues: CASSLGADTQYF.